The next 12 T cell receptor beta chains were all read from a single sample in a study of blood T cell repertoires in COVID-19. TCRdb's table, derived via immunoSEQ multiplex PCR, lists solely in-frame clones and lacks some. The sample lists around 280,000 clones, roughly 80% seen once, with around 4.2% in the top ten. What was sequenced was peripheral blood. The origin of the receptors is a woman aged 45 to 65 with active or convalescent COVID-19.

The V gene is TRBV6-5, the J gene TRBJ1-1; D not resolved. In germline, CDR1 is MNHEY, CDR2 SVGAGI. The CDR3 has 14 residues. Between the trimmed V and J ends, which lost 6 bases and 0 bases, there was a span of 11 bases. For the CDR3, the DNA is TGTGCCAGCAGGCGACACGATATGAACACTGAAGCTTTCTTT. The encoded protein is CASRRHDMNTEAFF.

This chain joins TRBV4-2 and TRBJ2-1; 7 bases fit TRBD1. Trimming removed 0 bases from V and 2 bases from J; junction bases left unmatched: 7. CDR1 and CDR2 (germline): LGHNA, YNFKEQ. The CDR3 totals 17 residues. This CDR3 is CASSQDLRQGAYNEQFF. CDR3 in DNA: TGTGCCAGCAGCCAAGATTTACGACAGGGTGCCTACAATGAGCAGTTCTTC.

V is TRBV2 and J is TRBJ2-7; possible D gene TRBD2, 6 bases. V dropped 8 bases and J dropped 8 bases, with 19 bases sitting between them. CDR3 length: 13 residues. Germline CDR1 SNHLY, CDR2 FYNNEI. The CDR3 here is CASLTSGAIQQYF. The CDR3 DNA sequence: TGTGCCAGCCTGACTAGTGGGGCCATCCAGCAGTACTTC.

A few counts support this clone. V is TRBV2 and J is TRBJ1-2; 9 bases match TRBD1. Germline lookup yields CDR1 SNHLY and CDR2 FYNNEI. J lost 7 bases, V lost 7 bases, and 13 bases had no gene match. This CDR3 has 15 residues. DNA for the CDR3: TGTGCCAGCACACAGGACAGGGGAATCGGGGTTGGCTACACCTTC. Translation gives CASTQDRGIGVGYTF. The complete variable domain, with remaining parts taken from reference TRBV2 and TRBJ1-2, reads EPEVTQTPSHQVTQMGQEVILRCVPISNHLYFYWYRQILGQKVEFLVSFYNNEISEKSEIFDDQFSVERPDGSNFTLKIRSTKLEDSAMYFCASTQDRGIGVGYTFGSGTRLTVV.

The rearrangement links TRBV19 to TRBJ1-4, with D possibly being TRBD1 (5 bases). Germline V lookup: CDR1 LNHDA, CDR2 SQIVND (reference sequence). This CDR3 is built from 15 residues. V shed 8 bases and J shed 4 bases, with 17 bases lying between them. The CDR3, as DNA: TGTGCCAGTGCACCCTCGGGGGAGGGTAATGAAAAACTGTTTTTT. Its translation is CASAPSGEGNEKLFF. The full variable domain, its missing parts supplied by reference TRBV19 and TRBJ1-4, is DGGITQSPKYLFRKEGQNVTLSCEQNLNHDAMYWYRQDPGQGLRLIYYSQIVNDFQKGDIAEGYSVSREKKESFPLTVTSAQKNPTAFYLCASAPSGEGNEKLFFGSGTQLSVL.

CDR3: CASSYSIVPGISPLHF. CDR3 in DNA: TGTGCCAGCAGTTACTCGATCGTTCCAGGTATTTCACCCCTCCACTTT. This rearrangement joins TRBV6-5 to TRBJ1-6; D unresolved. The CDR3 runs 16 residues. Germline CDR1 and CDR2: MNHEY and SVGAGI. V was clipped by 0 bases and J by 9 bases, with 15 bases between them.

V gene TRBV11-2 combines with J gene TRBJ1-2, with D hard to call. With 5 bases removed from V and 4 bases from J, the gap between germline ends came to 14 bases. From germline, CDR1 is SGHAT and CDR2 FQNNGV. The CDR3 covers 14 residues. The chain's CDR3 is CASSQSQVGYGYTF. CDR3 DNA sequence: TGTGCCAGCAGCCAAAGTCAGGTCGGCTATGGCTACACCTTC.

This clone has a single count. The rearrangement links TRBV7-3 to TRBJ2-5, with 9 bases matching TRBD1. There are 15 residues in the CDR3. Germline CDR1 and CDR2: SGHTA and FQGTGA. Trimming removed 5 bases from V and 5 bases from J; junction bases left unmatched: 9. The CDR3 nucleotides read TGTGCCAGCAGCACGAGGACAGGGGTTGGGGAGACCCAGTACTTC. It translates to CASSTRTGVGETQYF.

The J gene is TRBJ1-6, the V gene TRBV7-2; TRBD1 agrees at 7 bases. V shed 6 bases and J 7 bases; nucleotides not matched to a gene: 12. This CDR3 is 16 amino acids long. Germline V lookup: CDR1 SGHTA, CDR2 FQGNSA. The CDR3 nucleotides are TGTGCCAGCAGTGTTGTAAGCGGACAGGTGAATTCACCCCTCCACTTT. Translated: CASSVVSGQVNSPLHF.

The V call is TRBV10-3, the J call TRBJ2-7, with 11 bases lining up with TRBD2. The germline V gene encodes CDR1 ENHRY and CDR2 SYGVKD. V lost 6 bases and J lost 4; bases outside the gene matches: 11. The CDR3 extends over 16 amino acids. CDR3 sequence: CAISDTTSGSTYEQYF. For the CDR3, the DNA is TGTGCCATCAGCGATACCACTAGCGGGAGTACTTACGAGCAGTACTTC.

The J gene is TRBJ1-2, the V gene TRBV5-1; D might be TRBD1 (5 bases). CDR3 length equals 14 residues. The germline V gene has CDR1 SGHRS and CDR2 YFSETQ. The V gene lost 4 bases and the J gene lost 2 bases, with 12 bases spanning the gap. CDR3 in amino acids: CASSVDISNYGYTF. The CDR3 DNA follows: TGCGCCAGCAGCGTGGACATTTCAAACTATGGCTACACCTTC.

The CDR3 DNA reads as TGTGCCAGCAGCAAGGAGCGCAGTGAGCAGTTCTTC. Its translation is CASSKERSEQFF. The chain recombines TRBV2 with TRBJ2-1; D is unclear. CDR3 size: 12 residues. Germline lookup yields CDR1 SNHLY and CDR2 FYNNEI. V lost 6 bases and J 9 bases, leaving 12 bases between the germline ends.